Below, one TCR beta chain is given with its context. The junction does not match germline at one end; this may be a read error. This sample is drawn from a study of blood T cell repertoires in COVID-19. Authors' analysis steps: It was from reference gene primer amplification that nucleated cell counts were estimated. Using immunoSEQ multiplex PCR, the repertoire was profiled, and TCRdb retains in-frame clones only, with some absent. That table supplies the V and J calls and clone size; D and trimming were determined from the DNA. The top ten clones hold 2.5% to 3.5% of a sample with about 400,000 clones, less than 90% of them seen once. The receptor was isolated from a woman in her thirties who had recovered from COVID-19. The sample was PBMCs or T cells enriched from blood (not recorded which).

The CDR3: CANSQDLRGQGEQYF. CDR3 sequence (DNA): TGTGCCAACAGCCAAGATCTCAGGGGGCAGGGCGAGCAGTACTTC. This rearrangement joins TRBV4-2 to TRBJ2-7; 8 bases match TRBD1. The CDR3 is 15 residues long. Germline lookup yields CDR1 LGHNA and CDR2 YNFKEQ.